The present T cell receptor (beta chain) was sequenced within a study of T cell responses to AZD1222 COVID-19 vaccine. Notes on this clone: No antigen is known for it.

Overall study findings and caveats: No day 14 peak samples; only post-peak repertoires were characterized.

The protocol was immunoSEQ multiplex PCR, while the TCRdb copy is restricted to in-frame clones and leaves out a portion. This repertoire shows under 150,000 clones, roughly 87% found once; its top ten account for roughly 8%. The V gene lost 6 bases and the J gene lost 6 bases, with 14 bases spanning the gap. Germline assignment: CDR1 SGHNT and CDR2 YENEEA. CDR3 length: 13 amino acids. This sample comprised peripheral blood, obtained on day 0 of AZD1222 vaccination. The V gene is TRBV11-3, the J gene TRBJ1-1; no clear D gene. The clonotype originates from an adult in good health. This CDR3 is CASRAGQDAEAFF. CDR3 nucleotides: TGTGCCAGCAGGGCCGGTCAAGACGCTGAAGCTTTCTTT.